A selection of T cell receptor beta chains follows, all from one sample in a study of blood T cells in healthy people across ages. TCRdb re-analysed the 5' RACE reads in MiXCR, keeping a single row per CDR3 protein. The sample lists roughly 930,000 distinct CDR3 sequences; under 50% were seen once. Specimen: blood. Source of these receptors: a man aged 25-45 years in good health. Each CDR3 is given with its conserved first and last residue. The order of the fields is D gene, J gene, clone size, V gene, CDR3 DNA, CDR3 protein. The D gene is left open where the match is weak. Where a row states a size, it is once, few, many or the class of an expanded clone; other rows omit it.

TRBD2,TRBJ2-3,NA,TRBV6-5,TGTGCCAGCAGTTACCGAGCGGGGGGGAAGGATACGCAGTATTTT,CASSYRAGGKDTQYF
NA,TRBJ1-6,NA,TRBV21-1,TGTGCCAGCACCGGGGACCCCATGGTTGGGAGAGGACCCCTCCACTTT,CASTGDPMVGRGPLHF
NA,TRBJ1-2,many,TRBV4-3,TGCGCCAGCAGCCAAGATGGGACGTCTAGAGGCTACACCTTC,CASSQDGTSRGYTF
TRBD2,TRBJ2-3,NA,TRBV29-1,TGCAGCGTTGAAGCCGGGACTGGCGGGGGGGATACGCAGTATTTT,CSVEAGTGGGDTQYF
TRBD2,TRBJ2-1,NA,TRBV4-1,TGCGCCAGCAGCCCCCCGGGGACTAGCGTAGACGATGAGCAGTTCTTC,CASSPPGTSVDDEQFF
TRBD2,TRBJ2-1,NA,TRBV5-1,TGCGCCAGCAGACAACCAGCGGGGCCCGAGCAGTTCTTC,CASRQPAGPEQFF
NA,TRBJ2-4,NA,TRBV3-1,TGTGCCAGCAGCTCCCGCAGGCCAGGGTACAAAAACATTCAGTACTTC,CASSSRRPGYKNIQYF
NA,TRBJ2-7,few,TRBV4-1,TGCGCCAGCAGCCTCGGGGACCGGGGGAAGCAGTACTTC,CASSLGDRGKQYF
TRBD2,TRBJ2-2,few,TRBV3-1,TGTGCCAGCAGCCAAGGTCCGGGACTAAACACCGGGGAGCTGTTTTTT,CASSQGPGLNTGELFF
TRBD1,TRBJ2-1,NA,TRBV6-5,TGTGCCAGCACGGGACAGGGTTACAAGCAGTTCTTC,CASTGQGYKQFF
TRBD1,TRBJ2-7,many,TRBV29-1,TGCAGCGCTGAATCCGGGACAGCCGAGCAGTACTTC,CSAESGTAEQYF
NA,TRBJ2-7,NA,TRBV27,TGTGCCAGCAGCCTCGGGACCGGAGACGTTGGGTTCGAGCAGTACTTC,CASSLGTGDVGFEQYF
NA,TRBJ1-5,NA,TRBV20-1,TGCAGTGCTAGTTTCCGAGAGGCGGAGCAGCCCCAGCATTTT,CSASFREAEQPQHF
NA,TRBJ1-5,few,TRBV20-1,TGCAGTGCTAGAGACGGCCTGACGGGGTACAATCAGCCCCAGCATTTT,CSARDGLTGYNQPQHF
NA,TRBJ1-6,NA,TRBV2,TGTGCCAGCAGCCAAGACGGATGGAATTCACCCCTCCACTTT,CASSQDGWNSPLHF
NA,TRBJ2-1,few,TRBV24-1,TGTGCCACCAGTGACTCCTACGTGAGCTCCTACAATGAGCAGTTCTTC,CATSDSYVSSYNEQFF
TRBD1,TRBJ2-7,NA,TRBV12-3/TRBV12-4,TGTGCCAGCAGTTCCCCGGACAGGGACTACGAGCAGTACTTC,CASSSPDRDYEQYF
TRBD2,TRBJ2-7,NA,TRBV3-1,TGTGCCAGCAGCCAAGTTGCGGGGGGACCCTACGAGCAGTACTTC,CASSQVAGGPYEQYF
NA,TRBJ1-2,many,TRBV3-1,TGTGCCAGCAGCCAAGCAGGGCTATTCGATGGCTACACCTTC,CASSQAGLFDGYTF
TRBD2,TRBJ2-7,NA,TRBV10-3,TGTGCCATCAGTCGAACGGGGGGGGGCCTTACCTACGAGCAGTACTTC,CAISRTGGGLTYEQYF
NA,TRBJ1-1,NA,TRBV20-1,TGCAGTGCGGGTGTGGGGGGAGTATTGACTGAAGCTTTCTTT,CSAGVGGVLTEAFF
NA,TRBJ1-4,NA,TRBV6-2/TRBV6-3,TGTGCCAGCATTCCCACTCCAACAGGGAAATCTGGAACTAATGAAAAACTGTTTTTT,CASIPTPTGKSGTNEKLFF
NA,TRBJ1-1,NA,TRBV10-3,TGTGCCATCAACCGTCGACTGGACACTGAAGCTTTCTTT,CAINRRLDTEAFF
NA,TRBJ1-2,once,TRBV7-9,TGTGCCAGCAGCTTAGTTGGACACACAGTGGACTATGGCTACACCTTC,CASSLVGHTVDYGYTF
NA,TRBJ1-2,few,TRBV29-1,TGCAGCGGGACGGCAGGGGAAGGCTATGGCTACACCTTC,CSGTAGEGYGYTF
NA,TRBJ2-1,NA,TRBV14,TGTGCCAGCAGCCATCTGGGATCGGCCAATGAGCAGTTCTTC,CASSHLGSANEQFF
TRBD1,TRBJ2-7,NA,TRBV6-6,TGTGCCAGCAGTTACTCGCGGACAGGGGAAAGGTCCTACGAGCAGTACTTC,CASSYSRTGERSYEQYF
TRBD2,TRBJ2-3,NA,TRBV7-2,TGTGCCAGCAGCGCGGTGAGCGGGGGACCAAGCACAGATACGCAGTATTTT,CASSAVSGGPSTDTQYF
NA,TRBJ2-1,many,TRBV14,TGTGCCAGCAGCCAAGTTTTTGGTGAGCAGTTCTTC,CASSQVFGEQFF
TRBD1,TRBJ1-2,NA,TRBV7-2,TGTGCCAGCAGCTCCCAGGGGGCCCTGGTGGGCTACACCTTC,CASSSQGALVGYTF
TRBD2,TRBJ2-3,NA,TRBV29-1,TGCAGCGCCTCTAGCGGATCCAGCACAGATACGCAGTATTTT,CSASSGSSTDTQYF
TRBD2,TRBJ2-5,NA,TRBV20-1,TGCAGTGCTAGAGCCGTCGGGGGGGGAGAGACCCAGTACTTC,CSARAVGGGETQYF
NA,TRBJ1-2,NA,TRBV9,TGTGCCAGCAGCGTAGTAAGGGCTAACTATGGCTACACCTTC,CASSVVRANYGYTF
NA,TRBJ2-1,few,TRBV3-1,TGTGCCATCCCGCAAACCAGAAGCTCCTACAATGAGCAGTTCTTC,CAIPQTRSSYNEQFF
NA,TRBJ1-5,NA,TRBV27,TGTGCCGGCAGTTCGGGGACAAATCAGCCCCAGCATTTT,CAGSSGTNQPQHF
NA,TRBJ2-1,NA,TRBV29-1,NA,CSVGGGNAYNERFF
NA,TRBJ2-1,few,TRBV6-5,TGTGCCAGCAGTTACCACCGCCCGACGAATGAGCAGTTCTTC,CASSYHRPTNEQFF
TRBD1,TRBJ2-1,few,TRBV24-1,TGTGCCACCAGTGATTCCGGGACAGGGGGCACCTACAATGAGCAGTTCTTC,CATSDSGTGGTYNEQFF
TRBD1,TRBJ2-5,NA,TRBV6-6,TGTGCCAGCAGGGGGACAGGGAGTACCGAGACCCAGTACTTC,CASRGTGSTETQYF
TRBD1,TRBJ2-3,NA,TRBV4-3,TGCGCCAGCAGCCAAAGAGACAGGGACCAAGATACGCAGTATTTT,CASSQRDRDQDTQYF
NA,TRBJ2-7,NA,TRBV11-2,TGTGCCAGCAGCTTAGAAGAATCCCTAAACGAGCAGTACTTC,CASSLEESLNEQYF
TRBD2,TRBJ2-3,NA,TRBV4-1,TGCGCCAGCAGTATGGGCGGGGGTCGCACAGATACGCAGTATTTT,CASSMGGGRTDTQYF
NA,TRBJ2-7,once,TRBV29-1,TGCAGCGTTGTTCTCCCTTCCTACGAGCAGTACTTC,CSVVLPSYEQYF
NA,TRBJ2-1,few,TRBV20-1,TGCAGTGCTAGAGATGGGTATGAGCAGTTCTTC,CSARDGYEQFF
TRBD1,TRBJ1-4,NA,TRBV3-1,TGTGCCAGCAGCCCTTCCTCCGGGACAGAGGAAAAACTGTTTTTT,CASSPSSGTEEKLFF
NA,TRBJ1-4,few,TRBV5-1,TGCGCCAGCAGCTTGCCCGGGCATGAAAAACTGTTTTTT,CASSLPGHEKLFF
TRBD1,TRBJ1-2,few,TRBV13,TGTGCCAGCAGCGTGGACAGGGGACGCTATGGCTACACCTTC,CASSVDRGRYGYTF
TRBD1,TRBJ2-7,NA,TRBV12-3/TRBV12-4,TGTGCCAGCAGTTTAGGGGCGTCGGGACAGAGACCCTACGAGCAGTACTTC,CASSLGASGQRPYEQYF
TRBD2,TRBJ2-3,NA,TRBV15,TGTGCCACCAGGGCTAGCGGTTCTAGCACAGATACGCAGTATTTT,CATRASGSSTDTQYF
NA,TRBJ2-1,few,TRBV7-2,TGTGCCAGCAGCCCCTCCAGTAGCTCCTACAATGAGCAGTTCTTC,CASSPSSSSYNEQFF
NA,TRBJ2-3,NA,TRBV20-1,TGCAGTGCTAGACCCGTGGGGCTGAACACAGATACGCAGTATTTT,CSARPVGLNTDTQYF
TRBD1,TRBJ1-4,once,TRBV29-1,TGCAGCGTTGTGCCCAGGGGGGGTGAAAAACTGTTTTTT,CSVVPRGGEKLFF
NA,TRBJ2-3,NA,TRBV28,TGTGCCCTATCTTCCGTCACAGATACGCAGTATTTT,CALSSVTDTQYF
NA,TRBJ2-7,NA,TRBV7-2,TGTGCCAGCAGCCCAGATGGCCACGAGCAGTACTTC,CASSPDGHEQYF
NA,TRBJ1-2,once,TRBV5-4,TGTGCCAGCAGCCTAGGGGAGGCCTGTGGCTACACCTTC,CASSLGEACGYTF
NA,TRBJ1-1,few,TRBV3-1,TGTGCCAGCAGCCAAGACGGGATAGGGCACCCCGAAGCTTTCTTT,CASSQDGIGHPEAFF
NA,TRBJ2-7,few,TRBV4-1,TGCGCCAGCAGCCAAGGGACTCAAACCTACGAGCAGTACTTC,CASSQGTQTYEQYF
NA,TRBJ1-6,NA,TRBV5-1,TGCGCCAACAGCTTGAGCGGGTTCCAAGATTCACCCCTCCACTTT,CANSLSGFQDSPLHF
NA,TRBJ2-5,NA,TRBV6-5,TGTGTCAGCAGTTACTCGAGGGAAGGGGAGACCCAGTACTTC,CVSSYSREGETQYF
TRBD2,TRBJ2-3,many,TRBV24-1,TGTGCCACCAGTGATTTTCCAAGTGGAGGTAGGGAGGGGACAGATACGCAGTATTTT,CATSDFPSGGREGTDTQYF